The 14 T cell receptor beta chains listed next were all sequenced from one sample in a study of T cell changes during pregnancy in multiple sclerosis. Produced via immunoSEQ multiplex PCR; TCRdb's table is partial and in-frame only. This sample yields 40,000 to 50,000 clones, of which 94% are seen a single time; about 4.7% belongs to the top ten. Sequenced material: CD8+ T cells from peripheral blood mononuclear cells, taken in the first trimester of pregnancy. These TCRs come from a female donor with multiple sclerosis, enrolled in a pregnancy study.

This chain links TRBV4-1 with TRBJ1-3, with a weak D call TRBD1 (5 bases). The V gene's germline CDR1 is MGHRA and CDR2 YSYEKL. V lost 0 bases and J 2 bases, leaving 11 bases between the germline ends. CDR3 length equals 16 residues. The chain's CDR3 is CASSQDPAGPGNTIYF. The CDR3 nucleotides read TGCGCCAGCAGCCAAGATCCGGCAGGGCCTGGAAACACCATATATTTT.

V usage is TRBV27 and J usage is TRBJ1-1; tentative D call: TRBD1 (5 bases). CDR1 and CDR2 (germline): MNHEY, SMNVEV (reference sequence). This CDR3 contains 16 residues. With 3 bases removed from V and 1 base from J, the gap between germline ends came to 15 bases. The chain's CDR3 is CASSLGPGDPNTEAFF. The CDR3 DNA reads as TGTGCCAGCAGTTTGGGGCCAGGTGACCCGAACACTGAAGCTTTCTTT.

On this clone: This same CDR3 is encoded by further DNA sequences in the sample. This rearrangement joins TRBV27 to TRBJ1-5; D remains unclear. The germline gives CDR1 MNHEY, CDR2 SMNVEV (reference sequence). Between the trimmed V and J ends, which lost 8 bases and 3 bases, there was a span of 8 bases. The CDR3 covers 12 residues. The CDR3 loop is CASGRNNQPQHF. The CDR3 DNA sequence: TGTGCCAGCGGGAGAAACAATCAGCCCCAGCATTTT.

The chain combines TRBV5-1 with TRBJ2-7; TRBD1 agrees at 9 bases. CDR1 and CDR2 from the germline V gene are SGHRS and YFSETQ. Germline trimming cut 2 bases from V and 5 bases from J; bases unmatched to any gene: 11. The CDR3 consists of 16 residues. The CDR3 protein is CASSFPDRGPLHEQYF. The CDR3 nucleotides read TGCGCCAGCAGCTTCCCGGACAGGGGACCCCTCCACGAGCAGTACTTC.

The CDR3 bases are TGTGCCACCAGCCCCCGACCGAGGAACGAGCAGTACTTC. Protein sequence: CATSPRPRNEQYF. The gene calls are TRBV15 and TRBJ2-7; D not certain. The germline V and J ends were trimmed by 5 bases and 5 bases, with 13 bases remaining between them. Germline CDR1 and CDR2: LNHNV and YYDKDF (reference sequence). The CDR3 extends over 13 amino acids.

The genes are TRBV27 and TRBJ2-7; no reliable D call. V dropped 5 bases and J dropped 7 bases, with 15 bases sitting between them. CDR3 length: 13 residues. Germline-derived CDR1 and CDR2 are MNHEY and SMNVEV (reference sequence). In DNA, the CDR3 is TGTGCCAGCAGTCTCGAGGTCCGACGGGAGCAGTACTTC. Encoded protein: CASSLEVRREQYF.

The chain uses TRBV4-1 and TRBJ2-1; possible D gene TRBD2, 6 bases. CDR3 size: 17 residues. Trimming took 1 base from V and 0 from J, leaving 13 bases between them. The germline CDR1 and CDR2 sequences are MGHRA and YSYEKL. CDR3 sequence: CASSQVAGFSSYNEQFF. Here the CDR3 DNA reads TGCGCCAGCAGCCAAGTGGCGGGGTTTAGCTCCTACAATGAGCAGTTCTTC.

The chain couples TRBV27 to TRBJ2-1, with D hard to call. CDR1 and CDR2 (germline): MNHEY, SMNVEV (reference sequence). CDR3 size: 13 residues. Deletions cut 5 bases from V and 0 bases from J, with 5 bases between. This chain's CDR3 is CASSLRSYNEQFF. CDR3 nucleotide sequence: TGTGCCAGCAGTCTCCGCTCCTACAATGAGCAGTTCTTC.

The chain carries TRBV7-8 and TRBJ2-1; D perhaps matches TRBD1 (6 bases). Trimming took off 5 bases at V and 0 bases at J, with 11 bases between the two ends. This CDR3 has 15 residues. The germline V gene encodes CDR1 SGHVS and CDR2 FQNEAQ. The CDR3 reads CASSRTESSYNEQFF. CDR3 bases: TGTGCCAGCAGCCGGACAGAGAGCTCCTACAATGAGCAGTTCTTC.

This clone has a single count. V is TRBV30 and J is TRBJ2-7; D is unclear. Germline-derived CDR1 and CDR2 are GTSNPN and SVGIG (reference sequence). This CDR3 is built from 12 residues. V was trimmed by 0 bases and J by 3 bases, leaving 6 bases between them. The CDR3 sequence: CAWSVQHYEQYF. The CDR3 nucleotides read TGTGCCTGGAGTGTACAGCACTACGAGCAGTACTTC.

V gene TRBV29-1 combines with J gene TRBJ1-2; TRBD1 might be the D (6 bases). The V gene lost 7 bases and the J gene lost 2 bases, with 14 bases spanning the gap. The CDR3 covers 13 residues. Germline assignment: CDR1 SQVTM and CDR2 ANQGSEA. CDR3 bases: TGCAGCGCCCAGACAGGAGACAACTATGGCTACACCTTC. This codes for CSAQTGDNYGYTF.

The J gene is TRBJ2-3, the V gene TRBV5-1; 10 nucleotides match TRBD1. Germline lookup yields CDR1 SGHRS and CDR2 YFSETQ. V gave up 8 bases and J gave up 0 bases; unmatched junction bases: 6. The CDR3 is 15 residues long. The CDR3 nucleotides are TGCGCCAGGCGGGGACAGGGGTATAGCACAGATACGCAGTATTTT. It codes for CARRGQGYSTDTQYF.

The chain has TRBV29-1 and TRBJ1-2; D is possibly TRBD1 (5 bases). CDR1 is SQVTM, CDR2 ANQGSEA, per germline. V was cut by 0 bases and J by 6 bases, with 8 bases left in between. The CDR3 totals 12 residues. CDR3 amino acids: CSVEEPRDGYTF. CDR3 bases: TGCAGCGTTGAAGAACCCAGGGATGGCTACACCTTC.

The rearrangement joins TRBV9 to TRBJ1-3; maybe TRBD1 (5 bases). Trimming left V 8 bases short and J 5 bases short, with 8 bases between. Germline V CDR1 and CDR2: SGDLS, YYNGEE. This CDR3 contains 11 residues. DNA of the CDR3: TGTGCCAGTGGGGGGAGAAACACCATATATTTT. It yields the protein CASGGRNTIYF.